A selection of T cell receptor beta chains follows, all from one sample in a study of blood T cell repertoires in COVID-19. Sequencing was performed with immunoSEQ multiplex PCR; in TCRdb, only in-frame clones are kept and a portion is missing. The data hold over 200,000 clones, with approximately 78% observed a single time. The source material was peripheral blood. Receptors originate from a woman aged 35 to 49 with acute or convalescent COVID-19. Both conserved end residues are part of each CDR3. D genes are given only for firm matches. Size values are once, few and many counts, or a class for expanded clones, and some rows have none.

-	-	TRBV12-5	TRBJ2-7	CASGLSGYYEQYF	TGTGCTAGTGGTTTGTCAGGTTACTACGAGCAGTACTTC
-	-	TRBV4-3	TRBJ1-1	CASSQYTGTVMNTEAFF	TGCGCCAGCAGCCAATATACAGGGACCGTAATGAACACTGAAGCTTTCTTT
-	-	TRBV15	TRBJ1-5	CATSRGPQGNQPQHF	TGTGCCACCAGCAGAGGGCCCCAGGGGAATCAGCCCCAGCATTTT
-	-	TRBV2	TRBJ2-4	CASTEEPAINIQYF	TGTGCCAGCACCGAGGAGCCCGCAATAAACATTCAGTACTTC
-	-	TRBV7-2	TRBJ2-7	CASSSNRDSYEQYF	TGTGCCAGCAGCTCTAACAGGGATTCCTACGAGCAGTACTTC
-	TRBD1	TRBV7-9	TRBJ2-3	CASSLGPDRAITDTQYF	TGTGCCAGCAGCTTAGGCCCCGACAGGGCGATCACAGATACGCAGTATTTT
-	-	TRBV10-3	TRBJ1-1	CAISGGHANTEAFF	TGTGCCATCAGTGGGGGACACGCCAACACTGAAGCTTTCTTT
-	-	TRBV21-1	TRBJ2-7	CASSKVGRGEPLLYEQYF	TGTGCCAGCAGCAAAGTTGGCAGGGGCGAACCACTTCTCTACGAGCAGTACTTC
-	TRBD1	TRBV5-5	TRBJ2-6	CASRLTGVSGANVLTF	TGTGCCAGCAGGCTTACAGGGGTCTCTGGGGCCAACGTCCTGACTTTC
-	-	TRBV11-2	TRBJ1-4	CASSPPGGGNEKLFF	TGTGCCAGCAGCCCACCGGGAGGGGGTAATGAAAAACTGTTTTTT
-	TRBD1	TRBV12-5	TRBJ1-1	CASGHGQGPEAFF	TGTGCTAGTGGCCACGGACAGGGGCCTGAAGCTTTCTTT
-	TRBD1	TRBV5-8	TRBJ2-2	CASSPRRGRRAGELFF	TGTGCCAGCAGCCCACGAAGGGGGCGCCGGGCCGGGGAGCTGTTTTTT
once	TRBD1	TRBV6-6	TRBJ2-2	CASSLGQGLNGELFF	TGTGCCAGCAGCTTAGGACAGGGATTGAACGGGGAGCTGTTTTTT
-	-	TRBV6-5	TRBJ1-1	CASSYTETTGTEAFF	TGTGCCAGCAGTTACACAGAGACCACCGGCACTGAAGCTTTCTTT
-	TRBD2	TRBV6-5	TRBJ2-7	CASSYSGGGGYEQYF	TGTGCCAGCAGTTACAGTGGTGGGGGGGGCTACGAGCAGTACTTC
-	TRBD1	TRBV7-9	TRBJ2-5	CASSLVGQAPQETQYF	TGTGCCAGCAGCTTAGTAGGACAGGCCCCCCAAGAGACCCAGTACTTC
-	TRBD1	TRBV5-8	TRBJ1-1	CASSHDRGPMNTEAFF	TGTGCCAGCAGCCATGACAGGGGACCTATGAACACTGAAGCTTTCTTT
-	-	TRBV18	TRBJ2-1	CASSPNPSDEQFF	TGTGCCAGCTCACCAAACCCTAGCGATGAGCAGTTCTTC
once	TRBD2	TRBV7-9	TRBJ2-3	CASSGTSRSTDTQYF	TGTGCCAGCTCGGGGACTAGCCGAAGCACAGATACGCAGTATTTT
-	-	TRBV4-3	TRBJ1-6	CASSQRDNSYNSPLHF	TGCGCCAGCAGCCAGAGGGACAACTCCTATAATTCACCCCTCCACTTT
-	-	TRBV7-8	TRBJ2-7	CASSLGTPYEQYF	TGTGCCAGCAGCTTGGGGACACCCTACGAGCAGTACTTC
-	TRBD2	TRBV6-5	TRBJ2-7	CASRLAYEQYF	TGTGCCAGTAGACTAGCGTACGAGCAGTACTTC
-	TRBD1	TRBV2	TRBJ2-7	CASGGTGREQYF	TGTGCCAGCGGCGGGACAGGGCGGGAGCAGTACTTC
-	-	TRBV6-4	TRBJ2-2	CASSEDGENTGELFF	TGTGCCAGCAGTGAAGACGGGGAAAACACCGGGGAGCTGTTTTTT
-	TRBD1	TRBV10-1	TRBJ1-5	CASSDPGQPFYNQPQHF	TGCGCCAGCAGTGATCCGGGACAGCCCTTTTACAATCAGCCCCAGCATTTT
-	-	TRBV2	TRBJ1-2	CASSDTGQIGYTF	TGTGCCAGCAGTGATACGGGACAAATTGGCTACACCTTC
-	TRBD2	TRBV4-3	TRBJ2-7	CASSQLGLAGAWSYEQYF	TGCGCCAGCAGCCAACTTGGACTAGCGGGAGCCTGGAGCTACGAGCAGTACTTC
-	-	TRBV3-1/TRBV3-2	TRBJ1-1	CASSQGGDTEAFF	TGTGCCAGCAGCCAAGGGGGGGACACTGAAGCTTTCTTT
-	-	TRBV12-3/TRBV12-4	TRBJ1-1	CASSLQPNTEAFF	TGTGCCAGCAGCCTACAGCCGAACACTGAAGCTTTCTTT
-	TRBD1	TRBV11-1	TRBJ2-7	CASSLGQGAYEQYF	TGTGCCAGCAGCTTAGGACAGGGGGCTTACGAGCAGTACTTC
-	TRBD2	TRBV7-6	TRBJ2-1	CASGTGGNEQFF	TGTGCGAGCGGGACGGGAGGAAATGAGCAGTTCTTC
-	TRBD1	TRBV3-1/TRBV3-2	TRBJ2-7	CASSLRQGYEQYF	TGTGCCAGCAGCCTTAGACAGGGCTACGAGCAGTACTTC
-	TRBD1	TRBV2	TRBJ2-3	CASSLPTGGGTDTQYF	TGTGCCAGCAGCCTCCCGACAGGGGGAGGCACAGATACGCAGTATTTT
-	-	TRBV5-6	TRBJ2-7	CASGGRAYEQYF	TGTGCCAGCGGGGGCAGAGCTTACGAGCAGTACTTC
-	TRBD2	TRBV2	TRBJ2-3	CATKRLASPDTQYF	TGTGCCACAAAAAGACTAGCTTCACCAGATACGCAGTATTTT
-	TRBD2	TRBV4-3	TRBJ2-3	CASSQDMILAVDTQYF	TGCGCCAGCAGCCAAGATATGATCCTAGCGGTCGATACGCAGTATTTT
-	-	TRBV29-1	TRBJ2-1	CSVEPRGNYNEQFF	TGCAGCGTTGAACCCCGGGGAAACTACAATGAGCAGTTCTTC
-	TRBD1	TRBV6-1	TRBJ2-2	CATRTGGAAGELFF	TGTGCCACCAGGACAGGGGGCGCCGCCGGGGAGCTGTTTTTT
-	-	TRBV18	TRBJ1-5	CASSPPDQPQHF	TGTGCCAGCTCACCCCCTGATCAGCCCCAGCATTTT
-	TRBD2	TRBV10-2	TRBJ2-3	CASSYVAGADTQYF	TGCGCCAGCAGTTACGTAGCGGGAGCAGATACGCAGTATTTT
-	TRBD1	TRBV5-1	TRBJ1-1	CASSLQGDTEAFF	TGCGCCAGCAGCCTACAGGGGGACACTGAAGCTTTCTTT
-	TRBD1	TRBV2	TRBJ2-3	CASSIKGRGQDTDTQYF	TGTGCCAGCAGTATAAAGGGTAGGGGACAGGATACAGATACGCAGTATTTT
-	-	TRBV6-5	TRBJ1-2	CASSYSGAANYGYTF	TGTGCCAGCAGTTACTCGGGCGCAGCTAACTATGGCTACACCTTC
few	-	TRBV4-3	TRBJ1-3	CASSLGSSGNTIYF	TGCGCCAGCAGCCTGGGGAGCTCTGGAAACACCATATATTTT
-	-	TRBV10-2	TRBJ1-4	CASSAAQAVPLF	TGCGCCAGCAGTGCCGCCCAGGCAGTTCCCTTGTTT
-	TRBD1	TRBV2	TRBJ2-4	CASRPGTGEKNIQYF	TGTGCCAGCAGACCCGGGACAGGGGAGAAAAACATTCAGTACTTC
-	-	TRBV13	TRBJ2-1	CASSLGRVDGFNEQFF	TGTGCCAGCAGCTTAGGCCGGGTTGACGGATTCAATGAGCAGTTCTTC
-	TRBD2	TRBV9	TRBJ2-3	CASSERGGRTDTQYF	TGTGCCAGCAGCGAGCGGGGGGGCCGGACAGATACGCAGTATTTT
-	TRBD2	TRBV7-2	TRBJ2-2	CASSFFPGLDWELFF	TGTGCCAGCAGCTTCTTCCCGGGACTAGACTGGGAGCTGTTTTTT
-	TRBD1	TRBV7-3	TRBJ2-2	CASSPQGAVTGELFF	TGTGCCAGCAGCCCCCAGGGGGCGGTCACCGGGGAGCTGTTTTTT
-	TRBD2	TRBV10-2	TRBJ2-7	CASTGTSGPYEQYF	TGCGCCAGTACTGGGACTAGCGGTCCCTACGAGCAGTACTTC
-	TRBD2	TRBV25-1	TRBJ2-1	CASSGSSGIYNEQFF	TGTGCCAGCAGTGGCTCTAGCGGCATATACAATGAGCAGTTCTTC
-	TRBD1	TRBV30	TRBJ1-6	CACGGQVTGNSPLHF	TGTGCCTGCGGGGGACAGGTTACGGGCAATTCACCCCTCCACTTT
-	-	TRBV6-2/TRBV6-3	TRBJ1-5	CASSPTGLFQPQHF	TGTGCCAGCAGCCCGACAGGCCTATTTCAGCCCCAGCATTTT
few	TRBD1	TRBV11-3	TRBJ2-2	CASSSRTGRITGELFF	TGTGCCAGCAGTTCTAGGACAGGGAGGATCACCGGGGAGCTGTTTTTT
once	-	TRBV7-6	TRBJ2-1	CASSGGRDIGNEQFF	TGTGCCAGCAGCGGCGGGCGGGATATAGGCAATGAGCAGTTCTTC
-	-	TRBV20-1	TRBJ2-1	CSAPGVREQFF	TGCAGTGCACCAGGGGTGAGGGAGCAGTTCTTC